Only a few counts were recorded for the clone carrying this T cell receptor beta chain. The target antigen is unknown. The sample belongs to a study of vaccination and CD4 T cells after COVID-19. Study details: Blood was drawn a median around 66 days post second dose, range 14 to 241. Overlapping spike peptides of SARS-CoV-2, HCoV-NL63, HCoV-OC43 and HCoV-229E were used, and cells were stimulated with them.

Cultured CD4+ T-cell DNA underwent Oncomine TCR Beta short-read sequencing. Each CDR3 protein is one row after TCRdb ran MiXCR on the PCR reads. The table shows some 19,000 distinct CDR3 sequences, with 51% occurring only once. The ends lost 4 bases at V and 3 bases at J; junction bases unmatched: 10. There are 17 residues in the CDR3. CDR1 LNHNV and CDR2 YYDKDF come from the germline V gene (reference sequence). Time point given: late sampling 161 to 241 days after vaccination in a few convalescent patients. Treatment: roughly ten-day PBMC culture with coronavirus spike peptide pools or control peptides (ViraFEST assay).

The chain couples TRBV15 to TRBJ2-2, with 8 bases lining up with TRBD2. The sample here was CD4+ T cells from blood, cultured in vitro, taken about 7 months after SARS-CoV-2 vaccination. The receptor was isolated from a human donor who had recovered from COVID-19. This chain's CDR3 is CATSMGLGTSDTGELFF. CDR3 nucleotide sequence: TGTGCCACCAGCATGGGACTAGGTACCTCCGACACCGGGGAGCTGTTTTTT.